Presented here are 10 T cell receptor beta chains from one specimen sequenced in a study of blood T cells in healthy people across ages. With a J-beta primer mix and a sample-barcoded 5' primer, a second PCR ran about 6 to 11 cycles. One entry per CDR3 protein results from TCRdb running MiXCR on the 5' RACE reads. Among approximately 1.5 million distinct CDR3 sequences, roughly two fifths were seen once, and the ten largest hold about 3.8%. Sequences were obtained from blood. The receptors originated from a woman in her late teens or twenties in good health.

The CDR3 DNA is TGCGCCAGCAGCACGGACAGGGCCTACGAGCAGTTCTTC. Encoded protein: CASSTDRAYEQFF. The J gene is TRBJ2-1, the V gene TRBV5-1, with 8 positions matching TRBD1. J was trimmed by 10 bases and V by 4 bases; bases with no gene match: 7. The CDR3 sequence is 13 residues long. The germline V gene has CDR1 SGHRS and CDR2 YFSETQ.

The chain employs TRBV20-1 and TRBJ1-2; the D is unclear. CDR3 length: 13 residues. Looked up from germline, CDR1 is DFQATT and CDR2 is SNEGSKA (reference sequence). CDR3 DNA: TGCAGCGAACTTGGGAGGCAGAACGCCGGCTACACCTTC. It encodes CSELGRQNAGYTF.

The genes are TRBV24-1 and TRBJ2-1; no clear D gene. Germline CDR1 reads KGHDR; CDR2 reads SFDVKD. This CDR3 region has 16 residues. V dropped 6 bases and J dropped 7 bases, with 21 bases sitting between them. CDR3 sequence: CATSFSAGPLGNEQFF. In DNA form, the CDR3 reads TGTGCCACCAGTTTCTCCGCCGGGCCCTTAGGGAATGAGCAGTTCTTC.

V usage is TRBV7-2 and J usage is TRBJ2-5, with 12 bases matching TRBD2. The junction had 16 bases not matched to a gene; V was cut back by 5 bases and J by 6 bases. CDR3 length equals 18 residues. Germline CDR1 SGHTA, CDR2 FQGNSA. As DNA, the CDR3 is TGTGCCAGCAGCCAATCATCCCTAGCGGGGGGGCAATTGAAGACCCAGTACTTC. Encoded protein: CASSQSSLAGGQLKTQYF.

V is TRBV7-6 and J is TRBJ2-2, with TRBD1 matching 9 bases. CDR1 and CDR2 from the germline V gene are SGHVS and FNYEAQ. The V and J ends lost 3 bases and 6 bases, in that order; junction bases with no gene match: 8. The CDR3 length is 16 residues. CDR3 sequence (DNA): TGTGCCAGCAGCTTGGGACAGGGTGGGGCGTCCGGGGAGCTGTTTTTT. This translates into CASSLGQGGASGELFF.

There are a few counts of this clonotype. The rearrangement joins TRBV29-1 to TRBJ1-2; TRBD1 agrees at 8 bases. The CDR3 is 14 residues long. Germline assignment: CDR1 SQVTM and CDR2 ANQGSEA. V lost 6 bases and J lost 0; bases outside the gene matches: 6. The CDR3: CSVGTGPSNYGYTF. CDR3 coding DNA: TGCAGCGTAGGGACAGGTCCGTCTAACTATGGCTACACCTTC.

The sample holds many counts of this clonotype. The rearrangement links TRBV12-3 or TRBV12-4 to TRBJ2-1; the D is unclear. This CDR3 spans 16 amino acids. Trimming pared 6 bases from V and 3 bases from J, leaving 18 bases between. The CDR3 protein is CASRFIGPLRYNEQFF. The CDR3 DNA is TGTGCCAGCAGATTTATTGGACCGCTCCGCTACAATGAGCAGTTCTTC.

The rearrangement uses TRBV29-1 and TRBJ1-2, with 9 bases lining up with TRBD1. V lost 6 bases to trimming and J lost 8 bases; unmatched junction nucleotides: 7. CDR1 is SQVTM, CDR2 ANQGSEA, per germline. The CDR3 is 12 amino acids. Here the CDR3 reads CSVRTGELGYTF. CDR3 bases: TGCAGCGTCCGGACAGGGGAGTTGGGCTACACCTTC.

The chain carries TRBV28 and TRBJ2-4; 7 positions match TRBD1. Germline V gene data show CDR1 as MDHEN and CDR2 as SYDVKM. The CDR3 loop spans 11 amino acids. Losses at the gene ends were 7 bases for V and 13 bases for J; bases not matched to a gene: 7. The CDR3 region has the DNA TGTGCCAGCAAGACAGGGAAGGAGCAGTACTTC. Translating it yields CASKTGKEQYF.

This clonotype was seen a handful of times. The V and J genes are TRBV5-1 and TRBJ2-7; TRBD2 matches 8 bases. The CDR3 covers 15 residues. V lost 1 base and J lost 1; bases outside the gene matches: 4. Germline V gives CDR1 SGHRS, CDR2 YFSETQ. In nucleotides, the CDR3 is TGCGCCAGCAGCTTGCCCGGACTAGCTTCCTACGAGCAGTACTTC. Translation gives CASSLPGLASYEQYF.